These T cell receptor beta chains were read from a single sample in a study of shared clonotypes between healthy human individuals. Sequencing was performed with immunoSEQ multiplex PCR; in TCRdb, only in-frame clones are kept and a portion is missing. The sample has roughly 520,000 clones; around 95% are singletons. Input material: naive CD4+ T cells sorted from blood. Source of these receptors: a woman younger than 45 in good health. CDR3s include the opening cysteine and the closing phenylalanine or tryptophan. The D gene is left open where the match is weak. The size entry is marked missing in some rows and otherwise reads once, few, many or a size class.

cdr3_length j_call d_call v_call clone_size cdr3_nt cdr3_aa
13 TRBJ1-1 NA TRBV27 NA TGTGCCACCCTCTCTGGACATAACACTGAAGCTTTCTTT CATLSGHNTEAFF
16 TRBJ2-1 TRBD2 TRBV19 NA TGTGCCAGTAGTCCGGACGGGAGCGGGAGGGGCCATGAGCAGTTCTTC CASSPDGSGRGHEQFF
11 TRBJ2-7 NA TRBV6-6 NA TGTGCCAGCCAACGTCAGGGCGAGCAGTACTTC CASQRQGEQYF
14 TRBJ1-5 NA TRBV2 NA TGTGCCAGCAGTACCCTTATTGTCAATCAGCCCCAGCATTTT CASSTLIVNQPQHF
15 TRBJ1-5 NA TRBV5-5 NA TGTGCCAGCAGCTATACAGGGTTAAGCAATCAGCCCCAGCATTTT CASSYTGLSNQPQHF
15 TRBJ2-1 NA TRBV7-9 NA TGTGCCAGCAACCCAGTGGGAGGCCCATACAATGAGCAGTTCTTC CASNPVGGPYNEQFF
14 TRBJ2-7 TRBD2 TRBV10-3 NA TGTGCCATGAAGAGCGCGGGAGCAGGCCACGAGCAGTACTTC CAMKSAGAGHEQYF
16 TRBJ1-3 NA TRBV5-1 NA TGCGCCAGCAGCTTGGCGATGGGTGCGGCTGGAAACACCATATATTTT CASSLAMGAAGNTIYF
14 TRBJ2-1 NA TRBV19 NA TGTGCCAGTAGTATGACTCAAGGGGCCTATGAGCAGTTCTTC CASSMTQGAYEQFF
17 TRBJ1-5 TRBD1 TRBV30 NA TGTGCCTGGGGGATCCGGGACAGGGCACGTTCGAATCAGCCCCAGCATTTT CAWGIRDRARSNQPQHF
12 TRBJ1-2 NA TRBV10-2 NA TGCGCCAGCAGTGAGAGTTTGTATGGCTACACCTTC CASSESLYGYTF
14 TRBJ1-2 NA TRBV2 few TGTGCCAGCAGTGAAGAGCAGAGATCCTATGGCTACACCTTC CASSEEQRSYGYTF
18 TRBJ1-5 NA TRBV7-2 NA TGTGCCAGCAGCTTAGAAGGAGGTTGGGGCAGATACAATCAGCCCCAGCATTTT CASSLEGGWGRYNQPQHF
16 TRBJ2-1 NA TRBV7-9 NA TGTGCCAGCAGCTCCGGGGCCATGGTACTGTACAATGAGCAGTTCTTC CASSSGAMVLYNEQFF
13 TRBJ1-1 NA TRBV27 once TGTGCCAGCAGAACCACAGGGTGGACTGAAGCTTTCTTT CASRTTGWTEAFF
16 TRBJ2-7 NA TRBV21-1 NA TGTGCCAGCAGCAAAGAATTGGGGGAGGGCCTCGACGAGCAGTACTTC CASSKELGEGLDEQYF
14 TRBJ1-1 TRBD1 TRBV5-4 NA TGTGCCAGCAGCTTGGCCGACAGGGGAGGTGAAGCTTTCTTT CASSLADRGGEAFF
16 TRBJ1-1 NA TRBV18 NA TGTGCCAGCTCACCCTCCGGGGGGCAGATGAACACTGAAGCTTTCTTT CASSPSGGQMNTEAFF
15 TRBJ1-4 TRBD1 TRBV6-6 NA TGTGCCAGCATGGCCAGGGGGGTTAATAATGAAAAACTGTTTTTT CASMARGVNNEKLFF
12 TRBJ2-7 NA TRBV29-1 NA TGCAGCGTTGTGGCGGCGACCTACGAGCAGTACTTC CSVVAATYEQYF
14 TRBJ1-6 NA TRBV6-5 NA TGTGCCAGCAGTTACTCGATGGGAGATTCACCCCTCCACTTT CASSYSMGDSPLHF
15 TRBJ1-5 TRBD1 TRBV10-2 NA TGCGCCAGCAGTGACCAGGACAGGGCAGGGAAGCCCCAGCATTTT CASSDQDRAGKPQHF
14 TRBJ1-1 TRBD1 TRBV7-2 NA TGTGCCAGCAGTCGGAGGACAGGGAACACTGAAGCTTTCTTT CASSRRTGNTEAFF
14 TRBJ2-7 TRBD1 TRBV2 NA TGTGCCAGCAGTTGGGACAGGGGATCCTACGAGCAGTACTTC CASSWDRGSYEQYF
17 TRBJ1-5 TRBD1 TRBV28 NA TGTGCCAGCACCTCAGCCGGGACAGGGAAAAGCAATCAGCCCCAGCATTTT CASTSAGTGKSNQPQHF
15 TRBJ2-5 NA TRBV19 NA TGTGCCAGTAGTTCCCGTAAACTAGTCGGAGAGACCCAGTACTTC CASSSRKLVGETQYF
16 TRBJ2-1 TRBD2 TRBV11-3 NA TGTGCCAGCAGCTCCGGGACTAGCGGGAGGGCCGATGAGCAGTTCTTC CASSSGTSGRADEQFF
13 TRBJ1-1 NA TRBV9 NA TGTGCCAGCAGCGTTATGGGGAACACTGAAGCTTTCTTT CASSVMGNTEAFF
15 TRBJ2-1 TRBD1 TRBV5-1 NA TGCGCCAGCAGCTTGTCCGGGACAGGGGACAATGAGCAGTTCTTC CASSLSGTGDNEQFF
15 TRBJ1-2 NA TRBV4-1 NA TGCGCCAGCAGCCAAGGGCTCTATACGCCCTATGGCTACACCTTC CASSQGLYTPYGYTF
15 TRBJ1-5 TRBD1 TRBV6-5 NA TGTGCCAGCAGTTCGGACAGGGGGGGCAATCAGCCCCAGCATTTT CASSSDRGGNQPQHF
15 TRBJ1-1 NA TRBV19 NA TGTGCCAGTAGTATAACTGAAACATGGAACACTGAAGCTTTCTTT CASSITETWNTEAFF
15 TRBJ2-2 NA TRBV5-1 NA TGCGCCAGCAGCCCCGGGACCGAAAACACCGGGGAGCTGTTTTTT CASSPGTENTGELFF
14 TRBJ2-3 TRBD2 TRBV10-3 NA TGTGCCATCAGATACGGACTAGCGGGAGGTACGCAGTATTTT CAIRYGLAGGTQYF
13 TRBJ2-3 NA TRBV19 once TGTGCCAGTAGTATAGGTATTGAGGTGTCGCAGTATTTT CASSIGIEVSQYF
15 TRBJ2-5 TRBD2 TRBV6-5 NA TGTGCCAGCAGAAGTTTGAGCGGGAGCCGGGAGACCCAGTACTTC CASRSLSGSRETQYF
19 TRBJ2-7 TRBD2 TRBV7-9 NA TGTGCCAGCAGCTTATGGGGTCCTAGCGGGAACGGGAGCTCCTACGAGCAGTACTTC CASSLWGPSGNGSSYEQYF
15 TRBJ1-5 TRBD1 TRBV19 NA TGTGCCAGTTCCCCCATGGACAGGGTCAATCAGCCCCAGCATTTT CASSPMDRVNQPQHF
13 TRBJ1-5 NA TRBV28 NA TGTGCCAGCAGTTTAAGGGGACTGCAGCCCCAGCATTTT CASSLRGLQPQHF
16 TRBJ1-4 NA TRBV25-1 NA TGTGCCAGCAGTGAATCACGCGGGCTTCATGGTGAAAAACTGTTTTTT CASSESRGLHGEKLFF
15 TRBJ2-7 TRBD2 TRBV7-6 NA TGTGCCAGCAGCGGGGGGACTAACCCAACCTACGAGCAGTACTTC CASSGGTNPTYEQYF
14 TRBJ2-1 NA TRBV7-7 NA TGTGCCAGCAGCTTAGGGTCGGGGCCCAATGAGCAGTTCTTC CASSLGSGPNEQFF